This T cell receptor beta chain was observed in a study of T cells after posttransplantation cyclophosphamide. The data were produced by immunoSEQ multiplex PCR, yet TCRdb's version contains in-frame clones alone and is incomplete. The sample contains under 950 clones, approximately 63% of which appear only once. The CDR3 loop spans 13 amino acids. V lost 4 bases, J lost 6 bases, and 10 bases lay in between. CDR1 is LNHDA and CDR2 is SQIVND in the germline V gene (reference sequence). A marrow graft followed busulfan-fludarabine conditioning, with cyclophosphamide on days +3 and +4. The genes are TRBV19 and TRBJ1-5, with D perhaps matching TRBD1 (5 bases). This material consisted of CD8+ T cells sorted from blood, taken after allogeneic stem cell transplant with posttransplant cyclophosphamide. The TCR was taken from a male patient in his fifties who received an allogeneic stem cell transplant from an unrelated donor, was CMV-positive, and had acute GVHD only. Some T cells may be graft donor cells. CDR3 residues: CASSRGDFQPQHF. The CDR3, as DNA: TGTGCCAGTAGTAGAGGGGACTTTCAGCCCCAGCATTTT.